This TCR beta chain came from a study of prognosis after radiotherapy for stage I lung cancer (dated by TCRdb to the early 2020s). Turning to the overall study: Between April 2018 and January 2019, more than 15 stage I NSCLC patients were enrolled in Nanjing, China. The patients included 14 to 15 who had newly diagnosed primary stage I lung tumors, along with five others who had oligometastatic NSCLC after their primary tumor had been surgically resected. Every patient was regarded as medically inoperable, because of comorbidities in around 12 cases and refusal of surgery in 7 cases. The cohort was made up of 10 to 15 men and a handful of women, with a median age of around 74 years and an age range of roughly 50 to 95 years. More than ten patients had adenocarcinoma and about 7 had squamous cell carcinoma as the tumor histology. Image-guided IMRT or VMAT was used to deliver SBRT in 3 to 5 fractions at a biologically effective dose of at least 100 Gy. SBRT was not combined with any concurrent therapy in any patient. About 20% of the 19 patients developed distant metastases after SBRT, at a median of roughly 7 months; the other 15 showed no significant progression. This study profiled peripheral blood TCR beta repertoires from stage I NSCLC patients before and after stereotactic body radiotherapy and linked the repertoires to distant failure. The study sequenced about 38 blood samples from roughly 19 patients, one before and one after SBRT per patient.

The germline V gene yields SNHLY for CDR1 and FYNNEI for CDR2. The CDR3 numbers 17 residues from cysteine through phenylalanine. Left in the record is the CDR3 DNA by itself, 51 bases read in frame from the first base. The V and J ends are trimmed by 3 bases and 0 bases, leaving 18 bases between them. What the research found in general, with its limitations: None of the reported P values were adjusted for multiple comparisons. The study was limited by the small cohort and short follow-up, and independent validation of the study findings is required. Post-SBRT Shannon entropy and its change from baseline were lower in patients who developed distant metastases; baseline Shannon entropy was not associated with metastases. Differences in TRBV and TRBJ usage frequencies by metastasis status were reportedly observed in two V genes at baseline and in about 10 V and two J genes after SBRT. Whether the expanded TCR clones were tumor-specific was not determined. After SBRT, the number of unique TCR clones decreased (median approximately 9,100 before versus about 6,900 after; Wilcoxon paired P=0.011).

Two rounds of multiplex PCR were used to amplify the TCR beta CDR3 region from genomic DNA. In the first round of PCR, primers specific to each TRBV and TRBJ gene were used, and the primer sequences are filed in Chinese patent CN105087789A. Universal primers were used in the second round of PCR. The Roche High Pure PCR Template Preparation Kit was used to extract genomic DNA from frozen PBMCs. An Illumina HiSeq 3000 was used to sequence the libraries paired-end with 151 bp reads. The study's own analysis went as follows. CutAdapt was used to discard raw reads that did not contain the multiplex PCR primer sequences. High-quality paired reads were merged into contigs with PEAR. TRB V, D and J gene segments were assigned to each contig with MiXCR by alignment to reference sequences. To remove sequencing errors, CDR3 sequences were clustered according to base quality and sequence similarity. Shannon entropy, normalized by the natural log of the productive TCR sequence number, served as the measure of diversity. Clonality was computed as one minus the ratio of Shannon entropy to the natural log of the number of unique clonotypes. The Youden index of ROC curves was used to select progression-free survival cut-offs for repertoire metrics, and analyses were performed in R 3.5.3. TCRdb redid the processing of the public reads, applying fastp at Q25 and MiXCR, and retained in-frame beta chains. CDR3 protein sequences are deduplicated, and each keeps its most common genes and DNA. The V and J calls and clone size come from TCRdb's table, not from the authors' own analysis. This sample lists fewer than 40,000 distinct CDR3 sequences; about 29% were detected once. In total, the top ten clones hold 30% to 35% of the sample.

No patient had a history of other malignancies or prior chemotherapy or radiotherapy, and all had node-negative disease on CT and PET/CT. Roughly 6.5 milliliters of peripheral venous blood were drawn into EDTA tubes at each of two time points. PBMCs were isolated by Ficoll-Paque Plus density-gradient centrifugation. Right after collection, samples were kept at -80 degrees C until analysis. This clonotype was counted ten times or more. It has no known antigen specificity. No base qualities exist here, and no much larger clone lies one base off it. The specimen was PBMCs, collected before or after stereotactic body radiation therapy (not recorded which). This sequence was found in a donor aged 50 or older with non-small cell lung cancer. The rearranged chain carries TRBV2 and TRBJ2-7; TRBD2 is possibly the D segment (6 matching bases). The CDR3 sequence is CASSDPGGSESSYEQYF. The base sequence is TGTGCCAGCAGTGATCCCGGGGGTTCAGAAAGCTCCTACGAGCAGTACTTC. Where the CDR3 stops, the reference TRBV2 and TRBJ2-7 genes take over; the full variable domain is EPEVTQTPSHQVTQMGQEVILRCVPISNHLYFYWYRQILGQKVEFLVSFYNNEISEKSEIFDDQFSVERPDGSNFTLKIRSTKLEDSAMYFCASSDPGGSESSYEQYFGPGTRLTVT.